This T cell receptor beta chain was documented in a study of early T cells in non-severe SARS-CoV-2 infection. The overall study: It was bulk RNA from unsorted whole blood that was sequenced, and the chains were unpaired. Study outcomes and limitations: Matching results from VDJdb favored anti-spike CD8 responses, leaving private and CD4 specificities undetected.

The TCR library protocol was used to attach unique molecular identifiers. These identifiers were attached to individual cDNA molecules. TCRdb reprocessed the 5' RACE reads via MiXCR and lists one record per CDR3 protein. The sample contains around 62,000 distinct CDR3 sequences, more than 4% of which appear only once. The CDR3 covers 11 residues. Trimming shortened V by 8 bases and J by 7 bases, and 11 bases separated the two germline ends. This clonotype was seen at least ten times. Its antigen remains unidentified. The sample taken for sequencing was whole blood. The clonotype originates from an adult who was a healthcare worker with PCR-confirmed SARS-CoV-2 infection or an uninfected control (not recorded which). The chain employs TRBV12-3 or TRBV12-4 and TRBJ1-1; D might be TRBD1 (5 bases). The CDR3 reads CASGQGDEAFF. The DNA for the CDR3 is TGTGCCAGCGGCCAGGGTGATGAAGCTTTCTTT.